This TCR beta chain is from a study of cytomegalovirus exposure and HLA in healthy donors. The CDR3 is made up of 16 amino acids. The V gene end was trimmed by 9 bases and the J gene end by 0 bases; junction bases not matched to a gene: 12. In germline, CDR1 is MNHEY, CDR2 SMNVEV (reference sequence). The PCR used 60 Vbeta and 13 Jbeta primers. Generated by immunoSEQ multiplex PCR, the TCRdb table keeps only in-frame clones and is missing some. The sample has approximately 110,000 clones. A remark on this clone: What it binds is not known.

The study, taken as a whole, reports: It was in a later analysis that TCR association rates were seen to vary by HLA locus, highest for DRB1 and lowest for HLA-C. The analysis excluded some indistinguishable V segments, including TRBV6-2 and TRBV6-3. Only CMV serostatus was available as immune exposure information.

The source is a man between 45 and 60 years old in good health and CMV-seronegative. Sequencing used PBMCs. This rearrangement joins TRBV27 to TRBJ1-1, with 8 positions matching TRBD1. The CDR3 spells CASSATGGGMNTEAFF. CDR3 bases: TGTGCCAGTTCCGCAACAGGGGGAGGAATGAACACTGAAGCTTTCTTT.